Listed here are 19 T cell receptor beta chains from one sample, sequenced in a study of technical replicates of blood from several donors. TCRdb's table, derived via immunoSEQ multiplex PCR, lists solely in-frame clones and lacks some. The data show 66,000 or so clones, 95% to 98% seen once. Sequenced: T cells isolated from PBMCs. The receptors were gathered from a human donor in good health.

J is TRBJ2-7 and V is TRBV7-8; 9 nucleotides line up with TRBD1. The CDR3 extends over 17 amino acids. Germline values: CDR1 SGHVS, CDR2 FQNEAQ. With 4 bases clipped from V and 1 base from J, the junction kept 11 bases outside the gene matches. CDR3 DNA sequence: TGTGCCAGCAGCTCTGTGAGAGCCGGGACAGGGTCCTACGAGCAGTACTTC. Translating it yields CASSSVRAGTGSYEQYF. The variable domain in full, with the rest retrieved from reference TRBV7-8 and TRBJ2-7, is GAGVSQSPRYKVAKRGQDVALRCDPISGHVSLFWYQQALGQGPEFLTYFQNEAQLDKSGLPSDRFFAERPEGSVSTLKIQRTQQEDSAVYLCASSSVRAGTGSYEQYFGPGTRLTVT.

V gene TRBV6-8 combines with J gene TRBJ1-2; the match to TRBD1 covers 7 bases. CDR1 and CDR2 (germline): MNHGY, SAAAGT. V lost 4 bases and J lost 4; bases outside the gene matches: 3. CDR3 size: 13 residues. CDR3 sequence: CASSSDRFYGYTF. CDR3 nucleotide sequence: TGTGCCAGCAGTTCGGACAGGTTCTATGGCTACACCTTC.

The chain combines TRBV27 with TRBJ2-7, with a possible D match to TRBD2 (5 bases). CDR1 and CDR2 from the germline V gene are MNHEY and SMNVEV (reference sequence). The length of the CDR3 is 13 residues. Trimming cost V 6 bases and J 6 bases, with 15 bases left between them. The CDR3 bases are TGTGCCAGCAGCCTAGAGAGGGTCGGCGAGCAGTACTTC. It translates to CASSLERVGEQYF.

V usage is TRBV27 and J usage is TRBJ1-5; D perhaps matches TRBD1 (5 bases). V was trimmed by 5 bases and J by 5 bases, leaving 16 bases between them. The V gene's germline CDR1 is MNHEY and CDR2 SMNVEV (reference sequence). This CDR3 spans 15 amino acids. CDR3 region: CASSLLTGEDQPQHF. CDR3 in DNA: TGTGCCAGCAGTCTTCTTACGGGGGAAGATCAGCCCCAGCATTTT.

V is TRBV9 and J is TRBJ2-7; D possibly corresponds to TRBD2 (6 bases). V was cut by 4 bases and J by 5 bases, with 19 bases left in between. CDR3 size: 15 residues. CDR1 is SGDLS and CDR2 is YYNGEE in the germline V gene. CDR3 DNA sequence: TGTGCCAGCAGCTTCTCACCGGCAGGGACTCACGAGCAGTACTTC. This translates into CASSFSPAGTHEQYF.

The chain is built from TRBV29-1 and TRBJ1-1, with TRBD1 as a possible D gene (6 bases). CDR1 and CDR2 from the germline V gene are SQVTM and ANQGSEA. The CDR3 runs to 14 residues. Trimming stripped 4 bases from V and 1 base from J, with 13 bases between. CDR3 in amino acids: CSVGAGVGNTEAFF. CDR3 DNA sequence: TGCAGCGTTGGGGCAGGGGTAGGGAACACTGAAGCTTTCTTT.

The V and J genes are TRBV27 and TRBJ1-2, with TRBD1 as a possible D gene (5 bases). The germline V and J ends were trimmed by 3 bases and 6 bases, with 8 bases remaining between them. The germline V gene encodes CDR1 MNHEY and CDR2 SMNVEV (reference sequence). The CDR3 covers 12 residues. The CDR3 bases are TGTGCCAGCAGTTTGGAGGGGAATGGCTACACCTTC. This gives the protein CASSLEGNGYTF.

The V call is TRBV9, the J call TRBJ2-1; D unclear. With 3 bases removed from V and 3 bases from J, the gap between germline ends came to 7 bases. The CDR3 loop spans 13 amino acids. CDR1 and CDR2 from the germline V gene are SGDLS and YYNGEE. The CDR3 sequence: CASSGVDYNEQFF. The CDR3 DNA sequence: TGTGCCAGCAGCGGAGTAGACTACAATGAGCAGTTCTTC.

The CDR3 loop is CASSPRPISSYEQYF. In nucleotides, the CDR3 is TGTGCCAGCAGCCCTCGTCCTATATCCTCCTACGAGCAGTACTTC. V usage is TRBV5-4 and J usage is TRBJ2-7, with D unresolved. The CDR3 covers 15 residues. The V gene lost 4 bases and the J gene lost 0 bases, with 14 bases spanning the gap. Germline V gene lookup returns CDR1 SGHNT and CDR2 YYREEE (reference sequence).

The V gene is TRBV2, the J gene TRBJ1-5, with TRBD1 matching over 7 bases. Germline assignment: CDR1 SNHLY and CDR2 FYNNEI. The CDR3 sequence is 15 residues long. Trimming cost V 6 bases and J 7 bases; bases outside gene matches: 12. The CDR3 nucleotides read TGTGCCAGCAGCGTACGACAGGGTGGCTACCAGCCCCAGCATTTT. Its protein is CASSVRQGGYQPQHF.

In this sample, this clone turned up once. The chain combines TRBV18 with TRBJ2-5; possibly TRBD1 for D (6 bases). V was shortened by 3 bases and J by 1 base, with 15 bases between the two germline ends. There are 16 residues in the CDR3. Germline V gives CDR1 KGHSH, CDR2 LQKENI. The CDR3 spells CASSPLGGSRQETQYF. The CDR3 DNA reads TGTGCCAGCTCACCCCTAGGGGGATCCCGCCAAGAGACCCAGTACTTC.

V usage is TRBV29-1 and J usage is TRBJ1-2, with TRBD1 matching 8 bases. The CDR3 sequence is 13 residues long. Per the germline V gene, CDR1 is SQVTM and CDR2 is ANQGSEA. V gave up 4 bases and J gave up 4 bases; unmatched junction bases: 5. The DNA for the CDR3 is TGCAGCGTTGTGAGTGGGACAGGCTATGGCTACACCTTC. It is translated as CSVVSGTGYGYTF.

The J gene is TRBJ2-4, the V gene TRBV10-3; D possibly corresponds to TRBD1 (5 bases). Trimming pared 3 bases from V and 10 bases from J, leaving 7 bases between. CDR3 length: 11 amino acids. The germline gives CDR1 ENHRY, CDR2 SYGVKD. CDR3 sequence reads: CAISDQGIQYF. The CDR3 DNA reads as TGTGCCATCAGTGATCAGGGTATTCAGTACTTC.

This clone was detected once. This chain uses TRBV6-5 with TRBJ2-3; a possible D gene is TRBD1 (6 bases). Germline V gives CDR1 MNHEY, CDR2 SVGAGI. V dropped 2 bases and J dropped 6 bases, with 15 bases sitting between them. This CDR3 has 15 amino acids. The CDR3: CASSYNRELSDTQYF. In nucleotides, the CDR3 is TGTGCCAGCAGTTACAACAGGGAGTTATCCGATACGCAGTATTTT.

The chain carries TRBV11-3 and TRBJ1-2; 9 bases are a match to TRBD1. The CDR3 length is 13 residues. The V segment lost 5 bases and the J segment 8 bases; nucleotides outside the gene matches: 6. The germline V gene encodes CDR1 SGHNT and CDR2 YENEEA. DNA for the CDR3: TGTGCCAGCAGCCCCAGGACAGGGGTCGGCTACACCTTC. This translates into CASSPRTGVGYTF.

V and J are TRBV10-3 and TRBJ2-3; TRBD2 agrees at 9 bases. V trimming: 6 bases; J trimming: 2 bases; junction bases outside the gene matches: 12. Germline V gene sequence: CDR1 ENHRY, CDR2 SYGVKD. The CDR3 spans 17 residues. CDR3 protein: CAISSLGTSTFTDTQYF. In nucleotides, the CDR3 is TGTGCCATCAGCTCCTTAGGGACTAGCACCTTCACAGATACGCAGTATTTT.

This sequence joins TRBV5-1 and TRBJ2-5; the D gene is possibly TRBD1 (5 bases). The CDR3 covers 14 residues. Germline loops: CDR1 SGHRS, CDR2 YFSETQ. The V end was cut by 0 bases, the J end by 2 bases, with 8 bases between. Here the CDR3 DNA reads TGCGCCAGCAGCTTGGTTCCAGGGCAAGAGACCCAGTACTTC. This translates into CASSLVPGQETQYF. Using reference TRBV5-1 and TRBJ2-5 for the parts outside the CDR3, the full variable domain is KAGVTQTPRYLIKTRGQQVTLSCSPISGHRSVSWYQQTPGQGLQFLFEYFSETQRNKGNFPGRFSGRQFSNSRSEMNVSTLELGDSALYLCASSLVPGQETQYFGPGTRLLVL.

The chain recombines TRBV4-1 with TRBJ2-5, with 8 bases aligning to TRBD1. The CDR3 runs to 15 residues. The V and J ends lost 1 base and 2 bases, in that order; junction bases with no gene match: 3. Germline CDR1 and CDR2: MGHRA and YSYEKL. CDR3 sequence (DNA): TGCGCCAGCAGCCAAGCCGGGACAGGTCAAGAGACCCAGTACTTC. Protein product: CASSQAGTGQETQYF.

The CDR3 reads CATSQLTPYSNQPQHF. DNA for the CDR3: TGTGCCACCAGTCAATTAACCCCCTACAGCAATCAGCCCCAGCATTTT. The J gene is TRBJ1-5, the V gene TRBV15; D not resolved. V lost 6 bases and J lost 1, with 16 bases in between. The CDR3 sequence is 16 residues long. Germline-derived CDR1 and CDR2 are LNHNV and YYDKDF (reference sequence).